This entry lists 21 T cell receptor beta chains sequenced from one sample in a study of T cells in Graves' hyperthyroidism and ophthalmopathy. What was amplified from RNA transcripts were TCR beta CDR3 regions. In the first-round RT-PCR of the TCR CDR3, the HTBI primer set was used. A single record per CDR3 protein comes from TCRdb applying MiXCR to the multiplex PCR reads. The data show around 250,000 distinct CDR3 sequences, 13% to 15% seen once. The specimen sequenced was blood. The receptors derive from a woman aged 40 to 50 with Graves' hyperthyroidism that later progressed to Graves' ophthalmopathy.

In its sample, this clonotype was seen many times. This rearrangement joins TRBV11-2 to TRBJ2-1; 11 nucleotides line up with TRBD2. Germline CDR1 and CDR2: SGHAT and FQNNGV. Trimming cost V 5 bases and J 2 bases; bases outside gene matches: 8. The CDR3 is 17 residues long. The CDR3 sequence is CASSRGLAGGPYNEQFF. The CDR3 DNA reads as TGTGCCAGCAGCCGCGGGCTAGCGGGAGGCCCCTACAATGAGCAGTTCTTC.

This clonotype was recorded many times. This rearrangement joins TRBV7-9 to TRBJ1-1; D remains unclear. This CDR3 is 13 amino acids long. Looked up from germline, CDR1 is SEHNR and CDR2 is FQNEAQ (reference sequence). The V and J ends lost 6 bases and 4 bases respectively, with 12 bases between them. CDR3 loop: CASSYGRGTEAFF. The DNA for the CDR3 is TGTGCCAGCAGTTACGGTCGCGGCACTGAAGCTTTCTTT.

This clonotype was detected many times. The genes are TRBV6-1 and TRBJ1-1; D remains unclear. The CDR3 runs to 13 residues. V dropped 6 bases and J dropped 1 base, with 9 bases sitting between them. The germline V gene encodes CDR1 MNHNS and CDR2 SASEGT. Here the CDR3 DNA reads TGTGCCAGCAGAACTGGACGGAACACTGAAGCTTTCTTT. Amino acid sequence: CASRTGRNTEAFF.

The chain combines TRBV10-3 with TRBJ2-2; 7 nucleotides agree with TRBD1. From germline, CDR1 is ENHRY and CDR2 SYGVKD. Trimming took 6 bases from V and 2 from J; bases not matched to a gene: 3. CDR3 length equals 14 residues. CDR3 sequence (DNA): TGTGCCATCAGCCGGGACAGTAACACCGGGGAGCTGTTTTTT. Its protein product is CAISRDSNTGELFF.

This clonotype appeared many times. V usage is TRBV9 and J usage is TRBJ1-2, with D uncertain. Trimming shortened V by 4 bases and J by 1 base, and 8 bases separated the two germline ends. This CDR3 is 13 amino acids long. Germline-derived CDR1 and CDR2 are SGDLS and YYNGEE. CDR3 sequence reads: CASSKSSNYGYTF. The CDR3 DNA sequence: TGTGCCAGCAGCAAGAGTAGTAACTATGGCTACACCTTC. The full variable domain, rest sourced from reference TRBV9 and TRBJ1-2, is DSGVTQTPKHLITATGQRVTLRCSPRSGDLSVYWYQQSLDQGLQFLIQYYNGEERAKGNILERFSAQQFPDLHSELNLSSLELGDSALYFCASSKSSNYGYTFGSGTRLTVV.

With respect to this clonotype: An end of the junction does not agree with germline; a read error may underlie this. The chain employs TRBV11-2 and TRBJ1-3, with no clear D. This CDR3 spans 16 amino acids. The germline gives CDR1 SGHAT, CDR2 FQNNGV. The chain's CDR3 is CASSPLGQALGNTVYF. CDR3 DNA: TGTGCCAGCAGCCCACTCGGGCAAGCGCTTGGAAACACCGTATATTTT.

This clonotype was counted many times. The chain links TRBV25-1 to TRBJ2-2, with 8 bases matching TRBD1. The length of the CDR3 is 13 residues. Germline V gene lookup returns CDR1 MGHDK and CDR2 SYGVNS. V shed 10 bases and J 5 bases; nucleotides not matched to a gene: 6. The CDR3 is CATGTGVTGELFF. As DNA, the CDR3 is TGTGCCACCGGGACAGGTGTGACCGGGGAGCTGTTTTTT.

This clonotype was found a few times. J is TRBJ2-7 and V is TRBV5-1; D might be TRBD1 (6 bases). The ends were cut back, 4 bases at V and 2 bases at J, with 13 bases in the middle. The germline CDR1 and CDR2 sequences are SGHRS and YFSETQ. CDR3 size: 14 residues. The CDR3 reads CASSLTGNPYEQYF. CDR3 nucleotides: TGCGCCAGCAGCCTAACAGGGAACCCCTACGAGCAGTACTTC.

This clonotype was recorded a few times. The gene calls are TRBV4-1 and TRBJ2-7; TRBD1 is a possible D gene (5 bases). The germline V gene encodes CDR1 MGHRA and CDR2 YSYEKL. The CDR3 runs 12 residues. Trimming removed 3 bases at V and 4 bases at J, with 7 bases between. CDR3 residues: CASSHQGYEQYF. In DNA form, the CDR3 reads TGCGCCAGCAGCCACCAGGGTTACGAGCAGTACTTC.

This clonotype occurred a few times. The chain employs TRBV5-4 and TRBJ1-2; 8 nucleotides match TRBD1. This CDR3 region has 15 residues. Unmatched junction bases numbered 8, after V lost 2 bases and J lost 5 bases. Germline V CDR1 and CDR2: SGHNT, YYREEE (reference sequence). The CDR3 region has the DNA TGTGCCAGCAGCTTACCGACAGGGGCGGTTTATGGCTACACCTTC. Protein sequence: CASSLPTGAVYGYTF.

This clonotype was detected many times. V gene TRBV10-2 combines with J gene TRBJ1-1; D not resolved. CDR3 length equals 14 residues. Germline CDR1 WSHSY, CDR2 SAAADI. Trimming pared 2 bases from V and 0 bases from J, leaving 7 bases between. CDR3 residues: CASSEQEMNTEAFF. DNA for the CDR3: TGCGCCAGCAGTGAGCAGGAGATGAACACTGAAGCTTTCTTT.

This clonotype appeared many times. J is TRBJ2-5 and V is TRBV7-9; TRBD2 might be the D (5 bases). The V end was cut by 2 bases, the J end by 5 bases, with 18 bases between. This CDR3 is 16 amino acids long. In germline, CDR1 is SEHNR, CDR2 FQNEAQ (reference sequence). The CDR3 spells CASSLTRLPSEETQYF. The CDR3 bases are TGTGCCAGCAGCTTAACTAGACTACCATCCGAGGAGACCCAGTACTTC. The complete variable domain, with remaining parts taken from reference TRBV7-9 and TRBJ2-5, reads DTGVSQNPRHKITKRGQNVTFRCDPISEHNRLYWYRQTLGQGPEFLTYFQNEAQLEKSRLLSDRFSAERPKGSFSTLEIQRTEQGDSAMYLCASSLTRLPSEETQYFGPGTRLLVL.

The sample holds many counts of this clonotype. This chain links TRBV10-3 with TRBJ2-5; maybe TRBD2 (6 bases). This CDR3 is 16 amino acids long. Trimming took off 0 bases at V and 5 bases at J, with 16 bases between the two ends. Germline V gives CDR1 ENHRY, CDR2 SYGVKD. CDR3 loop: CAISESAGQQRETQYF. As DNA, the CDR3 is TGTGCCATCAGTGAGTCAGCGGGCCAGCAACGGGAGACCCAGTACTTC.

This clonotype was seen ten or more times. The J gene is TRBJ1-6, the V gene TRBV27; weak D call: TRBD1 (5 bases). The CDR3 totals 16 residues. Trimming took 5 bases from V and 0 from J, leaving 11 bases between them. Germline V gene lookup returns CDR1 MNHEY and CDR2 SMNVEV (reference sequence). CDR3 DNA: TGTGCCAGCAGTCGGGACGTGCTCTCCTATAATTCACCCCTCCACTTT. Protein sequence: CASSRDVLSYNSPLHF.

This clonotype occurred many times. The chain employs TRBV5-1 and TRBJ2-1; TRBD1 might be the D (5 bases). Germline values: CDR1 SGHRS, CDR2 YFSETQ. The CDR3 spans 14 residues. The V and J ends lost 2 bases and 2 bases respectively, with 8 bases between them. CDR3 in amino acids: CASSFGHPYNEQFF. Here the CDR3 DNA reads TGCGCCAGCAGCTTTGGACATCCCTACAATGAGCAGTTCTTC. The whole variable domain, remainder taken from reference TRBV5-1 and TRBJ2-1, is KAGVTQTPRYLIKTRGQQVTLSCSPISGHRSVSWYQQTPGQGLQFLFEYFSETQRNKGNFPGRFSGRQFSNSRSEMNVSTLELGDSALYLCASSFGHPYNEQFFGPGTRLTVL.

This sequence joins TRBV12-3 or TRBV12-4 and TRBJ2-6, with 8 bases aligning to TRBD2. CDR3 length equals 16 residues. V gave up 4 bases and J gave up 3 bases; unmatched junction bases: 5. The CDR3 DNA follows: TGTGCCAGCAGTTCTGCGGGAGGCATTGGGGCCAACGTCCTGACTTTC. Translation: CASSSAGGIGANVLTF.

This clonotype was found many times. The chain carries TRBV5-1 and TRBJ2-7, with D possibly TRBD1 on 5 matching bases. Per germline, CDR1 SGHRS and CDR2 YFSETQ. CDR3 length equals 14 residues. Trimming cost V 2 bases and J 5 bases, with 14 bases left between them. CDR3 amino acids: CASSFWQGWNEQYF. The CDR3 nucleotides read TGCGCCAGCAGCTTTTGGCAGGGATGGAACGAGCAGTACTTC.

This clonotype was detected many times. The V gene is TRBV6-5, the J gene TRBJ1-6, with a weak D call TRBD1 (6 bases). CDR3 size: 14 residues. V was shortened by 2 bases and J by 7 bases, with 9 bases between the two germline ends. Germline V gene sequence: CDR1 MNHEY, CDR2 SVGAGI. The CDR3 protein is CASSYKGENSPLHF. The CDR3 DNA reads TGTGCCAGCAGTTACAAGGGGGAGAATTCACCCCTCCACTTT.

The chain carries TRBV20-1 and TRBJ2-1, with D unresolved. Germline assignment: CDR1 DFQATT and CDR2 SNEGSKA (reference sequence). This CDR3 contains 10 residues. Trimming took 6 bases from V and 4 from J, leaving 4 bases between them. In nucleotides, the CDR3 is TGCAGTGCCACATACAATGAGCAGTTCTTC. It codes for CSATYNEQFF.

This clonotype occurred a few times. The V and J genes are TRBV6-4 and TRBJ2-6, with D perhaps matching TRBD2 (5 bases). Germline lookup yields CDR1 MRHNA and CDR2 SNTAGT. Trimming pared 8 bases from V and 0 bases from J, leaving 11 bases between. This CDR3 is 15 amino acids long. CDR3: CASADRDSGANVLTF. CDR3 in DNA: TGTGCCAGCGCGGATCGGGACTCTGGGGCCAACGTCCTGACTTTC.

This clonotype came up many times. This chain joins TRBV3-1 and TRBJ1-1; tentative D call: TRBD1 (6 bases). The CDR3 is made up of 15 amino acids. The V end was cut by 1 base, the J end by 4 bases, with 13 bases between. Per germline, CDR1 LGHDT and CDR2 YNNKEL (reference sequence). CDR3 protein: CASSQAPTGLTEAFF. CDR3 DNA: TGTGCCAGCAGCCAAGCTCCAACAGGGCTCACTGAAGCTTTCTTT.